This T cell receptor (beta chain) derives from a study of CD8+CD57+ T cells in acquired aplastic anemia. Study-wide results and limits: Between patients and controls, about 30 CD8+ CDR3 sequences were found in common.

For CDR3 and TCR beta VDJ profiling, genomic DNA was the template used. TCRdb reprocessed the reads via MiXCR and lists one record per CDR3 protein. Among 150,000 to 200,000 distinct CDR3 sequences listed, roughly 64% were seen once. A note on this clonotype: The target antigen is unknown.

Between the trimmed V and J ends, which lost 5 bases and 2 bases, there was a span of 18 bases. The germline V gene encodes CDR1 SGHTA and CDR2 FQGNSA. CDR3 length equals 16 residues. This sequence joins TRBV7-2 and TRBJ1-1; D gene ambiguous. Sequencing input: sorted CD4+, CD8+, or CD8+CD57+ T cells (not recorded which) from PBMCs. The sequence came from a human donor with severe aplastic anemia or a healthy control (not recorded which). In DNA form, the CDR3 reads TGTGCCAGCAGCCCCAGCCTTGGAAGGATTAACACTGAAGCTTTCTTT. Protein: CASSPSLGRINTEAFF.